This passage covers 28 T cell receptor beta chains from one sample sequenced in a study of T cell responses to AZD1222 COVID-19 vaccine. The repertoire was sequenced with immunoSEQ multiplex PCR; TCRdb's copy has only in-frame clones and lacks some. The table records around 150,000 clones, around 92% of them present only once. The sequenced sample was peripheral blood, obtained on day 0 of AZD1222 vaccination. The receptors shown here come from an adult in good health.

The V gene is TRBV28, the J gene TRBJ1-5; 9 positions match TRBD1. The CDR3 runs to 16 residues. The germline V gene encodes CDR1 MDHEN and CDR2 SYDVKM. V gave up 6 bases and J gave up 5 bases; unmatched junction bases: 11. The chain's CDR3 is CASSKPNRGHDQPQHF. The DNA for the CDR3 is TGTGCCAGCAGCAAACCCAACAGGGGGCATGATCAGCCCCAGCATTTT.

The chain links TRBV19 to TRBJ1-2, with D maybe TRBD1 (5 bases). The V end lost 5 bases, the J end lost 8 bases, and 15 bases lay between the germline ends. The CDR3 runs 13 residues. Germline V CDR1 and CDR2: LNHDA, SQIVND (reference sequence). CDR3 DNA: TGTGCCAGTAGTCAGGGTCTGGGCCACGGCTACACCTTC. Translation: CASSQGLGHGYTF.

The chain combines TRBV5-1 with TRBJ1-2; D gene unclear. The CDR3 is 12 amino acids. The V gene's germline CDR1 is SGHRS and CDR2 YFSETQ. Trimming left V 3 bases short and J 3 bases short, with 6 bases between. As DNA, the CDR3 is TGCGCCAGCAGCTCCGGGTACTATGGCTACACCTTC. Protein sequence: CASSSGYYGYTF.

J is TRBJ2-2 and V is TRBV3-1 (or the pseudogene TRBV3-2); 10 bases agree with TRBD2. CDR1 and CDR2 (germline): LGHDT, YNNKEL (reference sequence). The CDR3 has 18 amino acids. With V trimmed by 0 bases and J by 1 base, 5 bases remained unmatched. The CDR3 DNA is TGTGCCAGCAGCCAAGAGACCGGGACTAGCGAGAACACCGGGGAGCTGTTTTTT. Translating gives CASSQETGTSENTGELFF.

V gene TRBV3-1 (or the pseudogene TRBV3-2) combines with J gene TRBJ1-2, with D perhaps matching TRBD1 (5 bases). The CDR3 loop spans 17 amino acids. The germline gives CDR1 LGHDT, CDR2 YNNKEL (reference sequence). Between the trimmed V and J ends, which lost 0 bases and 1 base, there was a span of 15 bases. DNA of the CDR3: TGTGCCAGCAGCCAAGATGGGACTCCCTGGGGTAACTATGGCTACACCTTC. Protein product: CASSQDGTPWGNYGYTF.

V gene TRBV6-4 combines with J gene TRBJ1-2, with D unresolved. Germline V CDR1 and CDR2: MRHNA, SNTAGT. Deletions cut 2 bases from V and 5 bases from J, with 9 bases between. The CDR3 has 13 residues. CDR3 nucleotides: TGTGCCAGCAGTGACCCAACCCTATATGGCTACACCTTC. This codes for CASSDPTLYGYTF.

This sequence joins TRBV5-5 and TRBJ1-3; D unclear. Trimming left V 4 bases short and J 3 bases short, with 11 bases between. The CDR3 spans 14 residues. Per germline, CDR1 SGHKS and CDR2 YYEKEE (reference sequence). The CDR3 spells CASSTRTGGNTIYF. CDR3 DNA sequence: TGTGCCAGCAGCACCCGGACGGGTGGAAACACCATATATTTT.

J is TRBJ1-1 and V is TRBV3-1 (or the pseudogene TRBV3-2); D is perhaps TRBD1 (5 bases). The CDR3 totals 14 residues. V was trimmed by 6 bases and J by 4 bases, leaving 15 bases between them. CDR1 is LGHDT and CDR2 is YNNKEL in the germline V gene (reference sequence). CDR3 protein: CASRPPGVTTEAFF. CDR3 nucleotide sequence: TGTGCCAGCAGACCCCCGGGGGTTACCACTGAAGCTTTCTTT.

The chain employs TRBV2 and TRBJ1-2; D may be TRBD1 (6 bases). V was cut by 4 bases and J by 4 bases, with 7 bases left in between. The CDR3 has 12 amino acids. Germline V lookup: CDR1 SNHLY, CDR2 FYNNEI. CDR3 sequence reads: CASSGQAYGYTF. The CDR3 coding sequence is TGTGCCAGCAGTGGACAGGCCTATGGCTACACCTTC. Looking up the rest from reference TRBV2 and TRBJ1-2 gives the full variable domain: EPEVTQTPSHQVTQMGQEVILRCVPISNHLYFYWYRQILGQKVEFLVSFYNNEISEKSEIFDDQFSVERPDGSNFTLKIRSTKLEDSAMYFCASSGQAYGYTFGSGTRLTVV.

This CDR3 is CASSQGGTEAFF. The CDR3 DNA is TGTGCCAGCAGCCAGGGGGGCACTGAAGCTTTCTTT. This chain connects TRBV14 to TRBJ1-1; D may be TRBD1 (5 bases). This CDR3 is built from 12 residues. Trimming removed 3 bases from V and 4 bases from J, with 6 bases in between. The germline V gene has CDR1 SGHDN and CDR2 FVKESK.

The chain employs TRBV7-8 and TRBJ2-5, with TRBD2 identical over 9 bases. Germline V gives CDR1 SGHVS, CDR2 FQNEAQ. This CDR3 has 17 residues. J gave up 4 bases and V 0 bases, and 9 bases lay outside the gene matches. The CDR3 is CASSLARIAGASETQYF. In DNA, the CDR3 is TGTGCCAGCAGCTTAGCGAGGATAGCGGGGGCCTCAGAGACCCAGTACTTC.

Note on this clone: At the DNA level, this CDR3 is encoded by other sequences in the same sample as well. The J gene is TRBJ1-2, the V gene TRBV7-2; possible D gene TRBD1, 6 bases. Between the trimmed V and J ends, which lost 5 bases and 2 bases, there was a span of 9 bases. CDR1 is SGHTA and CDR2 is FQGNSA in the germline V gene. The CDR3 sequence is 13 residues long. CDR3 sequence reads: CASSPDRNYGYTF. CDR3 nucleotide sequence: TGTGCCAGCAGCCCCGACAGGAACTATGGCTACACCTTC.

V gene TRBV18 combines with J gene TRBJ1-5, with unresolved D. The germline V gene has CDR1 KGHSH and CDR2 LQKENI. The CDR3 has 13 amino acids. With 4 bases removed from V and 3 bases from J, the gap between germline ends came to 7 bases. CDR3 bases: TGTGCCAGCTCACGCGAGCTCAATCAGCCCCAGCATTTT. This codes for CASSRELNQPQHF.

This chain's CDR3 is CASRTGSDGYTF. CDR3 sequence (DNA): TGTGCCAGCAGGACAGGGTCGGATGGCTACACCTTC. The chain has TRBV6-1 and TRBJ1-2; TRBD1 matches 7 bases. Germline CDR1 MNHNS, CDR2 SASEGT. J was trimmed by 6 bases and V by 6 bases; bases with no gene match: 4. The CDR3 loop spans 12 amino acids.

The V and J genes are TRBV6-6 and TRBJ1-5; TRBD1 agrees at 7 bases. Per germline, CDR1 MNHNY and CDR2 SVGAGI (reference sequence). Losses at the gene ends were 0 bases for V and 6 bases for J; bases not matched to a gene: 8. This CDR3 contains 16 residues. Here the CDR3 DNA reads TGTGCCAGCAGTTACTCAGTACAGGGGAGTGGTCAGCCCCAGCATTTT. Residues: CASSYSVQGSGQPQHF.

The chain carries TRBV28 and TRBJ1-4; D possibly corresponds to TRBD1 (5 bases). Between the trimmed V and J ends, which lost 2 bases and 4 bases, there was a span of 14 bases. In germline, CDR1 is MDHEN, CDR2 SYDVKM. The CDR3 runs to 16 residues. CDR3: CASSLPPGQNNEKLFF. The DNA for the CDR3 is TGTGCCAGCAGTTTACCCCCAGGGCAGAATAATGAAAAACTGTTTTTT.

The genes are TRBV25-1 and TRBJ1-1; 7 nucleotides align to TRBD1. The junction had 8 bases not matched to a gene; V was cut back by 6 bases and J by 4 bases. The CDR3 runs 14 residues. Germline CDR1 reads MGHDK; CDR2 reads SYGVNS. In DNA, the CDR3 is TGTGCCAGCAGGGAGGGGGCGCAAGGCACTGAAGCTTTCTTT. Translated: CASREGAQGTEAFF. Full variable domain (missing parts from reference TRBV25-1 and TRBJ1-1): EADIYQTPRYLVIGTGKKITLECSQTMGHDKMYWYQQDPGMELHLIHYSYGVNSTEKGDLSSESTVSRIRTEHFPLTLESARPSHTSQYLCASREGAQGTEAFFGQGTRLTVV.

This clone was observed once. The gene calls are TRBV7-9 and TRBJ1-1, with 8 positions matching TRBD1. The V gene's germline CDR1 is SEHNR and CDR2 FQNEAQ (reference sequence). The CDR3 length is 15 residues. V dropped 4 bases and J dropped 4; count of bases not matched to a gene: 8. This CDR3 is CASSSRQGRSTEAFF. The CDR3 region has the DNA TGTGCCAGCAGCTCGCGACAGGGGCGTAGCACTGAAGCTTTCTTT.

This chain links TRBV4-1 with TRBJ2-3, with D possibly being TRBD2 (6 bases). Trimming stripped 1 base from V and 4 bases from J, with 12 bases between. This CDR3 has 15 amino acids. Germline V gene sequence: CDR1 MGHRA, CDR2 YSYEKL. The CDR3, as DNA: TGCGCCAGCAGCCAAGTGAAGGGAGGTGCAGATACGCAGTATTTT. It translates to CASSQVKGGADTQYF.

The chain links TRBV2 to TRBJ1-5; 8 positions agree with TRBD1. This CDR3 contains 13 residues. The junction had 6 bases not matched to a gene; V was cut back by 10 bases and J by 4 bases. From germline, CDR1 is SNHLY and CDR2 FYNNEI. CDR3 region: CATSTGGNQPQHF. CDR3 DNA sequence: TGTGCCACCTCTACAGGGGGGAATCAGCCCCAGCATTTT. Together with reference TRBV2 and TRBJ1-5, the CDR3 gives the full variable domain: EPEVTQTPSHQVTQMGQEVILRCVPISNHLYFYWYRQILGQKVEFLVSFYNNEISEKSEIFDDQFSVERPDGSNFTLKIRSTKLEDSAMYFCATSTGGNQPQHFGDGTRLSIL.

The rearrangement uses TRBV19 and TRBJ2-3; D unclear. The CDR3 is made up of 13 amino acids. With 4 bases removed from V and 1 base from J, the gap between germline ends came to 6 bases. Germline V gene lookup returns CDR1 LNHDA and CDR2 SQIVND (reference sequence). CDR3 loop: CASSRAGTDTQYF. The CDR3 DNA follows: TGTGCCAGTAGTAGGGCAGGCACAGATACGCAGTATTTT.

The rearrangement links TRBV19 to TRBJ2-3; 10 bases align to TRBD1. The ends lost 7 bases at V and 7 bases at J; junction bases unmatched: 17. Looked up from germline, CDR1 is LNHDA and CDR2 is SQIVND (reference sequence). The length of the CDR3 is 17 residues. CDR3 loop: CASTPLAGTGAVYTQYF. CDR3 DNA: TGTGCCAGTACCCCACTAGCCGGGACAGGGGCAGTATATACGCAGTATTTT.

This clone was counted a few times. The rearrangement links TRBV6-1 to TRBJ2-7, with D unclear. V lost 1 base to trimming and J lost 0 bases, with 10 bases between them. This CDR3 is 15 amino acids long. Germline CDR1 MNHNS, CDR2 SASEGT. CDR3 in DNA: TGTGCCAGCAGTGAAGAGGCATCAAGCTCCTACGAGCAGTACTTC. Protein: CASSEEASSSYEQYF.

The chain is built from TRBV7-9 and TRBJ2-3; possible D gene TRBD1, 6 bases. Germline V lookup: CDR1 SEHNR, CDR2 FQNEAQ (reference sequence). This CDR3 region has 17 residues. V was clipped by 5 bases and J by 0 bases, with 18 bases between them. The CDR3 reads CASSLTITGSSTDTQYF. The CDR3 DNA sequence: TGTGCCAGCAGCCTTACCATTACAGGGTCTAGCACAGATACGCAGTATTTT.

This clone was observed a few times. The J gene is TRBJ1-1, the V gene TRBV6-5, with a tentative D call TRBD1 (6 bases). Germline V lookup: CDR1 MNHEY, CDR2 SVGAGI. The CDR3 covers 14 residues. Deletions cut 6 bases from V and 2 bases from J, with 13 bases between. The CDR3 protein is CASSIKQGNTEAFF. In DNA, the CDR3 is TGTGCCAGCAGCATTAAACAGGGCAACACTGAAGCTTTCTTT.

The CDR3 region has the DNA TGTGCCAGCAGCTTAGAAGGGGGTTGGGATGGCTACACCTTC. Translating it yields CASSLEGGWDGYTF. The chain combines TRBV13 with TRBJ1-2; TRBD1 is a possible D gene (6 bases). The CDR3 spans 14 residues. Germline loops: CDR1 PRHDT, CDR2 FYEKMQ (reference sequence). Trimming left V 1 base short and J 6 bases short, with 12 bases between.

This rearrangement joins TRBV2 to TRBJ1-1, with a tentative D call TRBD1 (5 bases). V lost 6 bases and J lost 10, with 21 bases in between. The germline V gene has CDR1 SNHLY and CDR2 FYNNEI. CDR3 size: 14 residues. CDR3 sequence (DNA): TGTGCCAGCAGCATTAGCAGGGAGAGGGTGGGAGCTTTCTTT. This translates into CASSISRERVGAFF.

The chain joins TRBV28 to TRBJ1-2; TRBD1 is a possible D gene (6 bases). V was shortened by 8 bases and J by 8 bases, with 24 bases between the two germline ends. CDR3 length: 15 amino acids. Germline CDR1 and CDR2: MDHEN and SYDVKM. As DNA, the CDR3 is TGTGCCAGCCACCCAGGGAGCAGGGGATGGTCGGGCTACACCTTC. Amino acids: CASHPGSRGWSGYTF.